This T cell receptor (beta chain) appears in the sequencing data of a study of cytomegalovirus exposure and HLA in healthy donors. PCR employed 60 Vbeta and 13 Jbeta primers. The table came from immunoSEQ multiplex PCR; TCRdb's copy has only in-frame clones and leaves some out. Of under 200,000 clones listed, 73% are singletons. The V gene's germline CDR1 is MNHNY and CDR2 SVGAGI (reference sequence). Trimming cost V 4 bases and J 3 bases, with 4 bases left between them. The CDR3 is 11 residues long. Overall study findings and caveats: Of the V segments, some could not be distinguished, including TRBV6-2 and TRBV6-3, and were excluded. Data from an earlier analysis indicated that most TCR beta V segments were productive either about 87% or about 30% of the time.

On this clone itself: What it binds is unknown.

The sequence derives from a woman in her twenties or thirties in good health and CMV-seronegative. Specimen: PBMCs. The gene calls are TRBV6-6 and TRBJ2-7; no definite D call. The CDR3 bases are TGTGCCAGCAGTTCGGTCTACGAGCAGTACTTC. It translates to CASSSVYEQYF.